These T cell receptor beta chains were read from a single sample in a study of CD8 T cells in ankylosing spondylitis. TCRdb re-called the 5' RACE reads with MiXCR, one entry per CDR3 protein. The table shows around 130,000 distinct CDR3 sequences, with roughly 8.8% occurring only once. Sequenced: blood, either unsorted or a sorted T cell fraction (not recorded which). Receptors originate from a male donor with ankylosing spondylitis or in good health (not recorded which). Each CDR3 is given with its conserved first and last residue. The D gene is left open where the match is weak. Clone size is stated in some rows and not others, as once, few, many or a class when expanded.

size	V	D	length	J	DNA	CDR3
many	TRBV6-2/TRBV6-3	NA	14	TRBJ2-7	TGTGCCAGCAGTAGCTCCGGGCCGGGGGACGAGCAGTACTTC	CASSSSGPGDEQYF
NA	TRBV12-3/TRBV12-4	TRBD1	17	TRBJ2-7	TGTGCCAGCAGTCCCCGATCCGGGACAGGGGCGCCGCGCGAGCAGTACTTC	CASSPRSGTGAPREQYF
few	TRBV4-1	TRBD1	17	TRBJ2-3	TGCGCCAGCAGCCAAGACAAACTTGGCAGGGGGCAAGATACGCAGTATTTT	CASSQDKLGRGQDTQYF
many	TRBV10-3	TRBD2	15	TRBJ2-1	TGTGCCATCAGGGAAGGGACTAGCGGGTTCGGTGAGCAGTTCTTC	CAIREGTSGFGEQFF
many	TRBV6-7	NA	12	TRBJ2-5	TGTGCCAGCAGTTACAGGCGGGAGACCCAGTACTTC	CASSYRRETQYF
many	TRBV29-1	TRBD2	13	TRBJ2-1	TGCAGCGCCCCGGGACTAGCGGGAAATGAGCAGTTCTTC	CSAPGLAGNEQFF
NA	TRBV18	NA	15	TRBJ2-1	TGTGCCAGCTCACCAATAGAACTCGGCTACAATGAGCAGTTCTTC	CASSPIELGYNEQFF
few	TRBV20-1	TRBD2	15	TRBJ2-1	TGCAGTGCTAGAAACATACTAGCGGGTTTCAATGAGCAGTTCTTC	CSARNILAGFNEQFF
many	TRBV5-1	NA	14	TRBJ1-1	TGCGCCAGCAGCTTGGATCCAGGCGGGACTGAAGCTTTCTTT	CASSLDPGGTEAFF
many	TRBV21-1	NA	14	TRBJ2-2	TGTGCCAGCGAACTAGCGGGAGTAGTCTGGGAGCTGTTTTTT	CASELAGVVWELFF
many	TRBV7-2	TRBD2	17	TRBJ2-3	TGTGCCAGCACCTCCCTTCTGGGACTAGTTTCCCCAGATACGCAGTATTTT	CASTSLLGLVSPDTQYF
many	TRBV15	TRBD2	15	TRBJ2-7	TGTGCCACCAGCAGAGGGACTAGCGGGAGGTACGAGCAGTACTTC	CATSRGTSGRYEQYF
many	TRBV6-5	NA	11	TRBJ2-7	TGTGCCAGCAGTTACTCGAGCGAGCAGTACTTC	CASSYSSEQYF
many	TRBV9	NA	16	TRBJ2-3	TGTGCCAGCAGCGTAGTTTCTGTTGAGGGCACAGATACGCAGTATTTT	CASSVVSVEGTDTQYF
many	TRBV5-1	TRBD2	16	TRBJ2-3	TGCGCCAGCAGCGGAAGACTAGCGGGGGGCACAGATACGCAGTATTTT	CASSGRLAGGTDTQYF
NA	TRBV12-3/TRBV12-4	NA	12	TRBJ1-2	TGTGCCAGCAGCTTGGACCGCCCGGGCTACACCTTC	CASSLDRPGYTF
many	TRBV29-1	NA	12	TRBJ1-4	TGCAGCGTTCGGGGGCCTAATGAAAAACTGTTTTTT	CSVRGPNEKLFF
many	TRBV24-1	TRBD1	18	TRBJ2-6	TGTGCCACCAGTGACAACCGACAGGGGGCTGTGGGGGCCAACGTCCTGACTTTC	CATSDNRQGAVGANVLTF